Each of the 28 T cell receptor beta chains below was sequenced from the same sample in a study of shared clonotypes between healthy human individuals. Data came from immunoSEQ multiplex PCR; TCRdb stores just in-frame clones and leaves some out. The repertoire holds a few hundred thousand clones, 50% to 75% seen once, with roughly 11% in the top ten. Sequences were obtained from memory CD4+ T cells sorted from blood. The subset was: CD45RA-negative fraction. These receptors all come from a young man in good health.

In DNA form, the CDR3 reads TGTGCCATCAGTGAGACAGTAGCTGGAAACACCATATATTTT. Protein sequence: CAISETVAGNTIYF. J is TRBJ1-3 and V is TRBV10-3; D is undetermined. Germline V gene lookup returns CDR1 ENHRY and CDR2 SYGVKD. The CDR3 has 14 amino acids. Deletions cut 2 bases from V and 2 bases from J, with 7 bases between.

The chain is built from TRBV7-6 and TRBJ2-2; TRBD1 is a possible D gene (6 bases). The CDR3 consists of 14 residues. Germline CDR1 and CDR2: SGHVS and FNYEAQ. Trimming took 0 bases from V and 6 from J, leaving 8 bases between them. For the CDR3, the DNA is TGTGCCAGCAGCTTAGCTAAGGGGGCCGGGGAGCTGTTTTTT. Its translation: CASSLAKGAGELFF.

V and J are TRBV19 and TRBJ1-1; D is unclear. V was trimmed by 3 bases and J by 4 bases, leaving 18 bases between them. CDR1 LNHDA and CDR2 SQIVND come from the germline V gene (reference sequence). The CDR3 sequence is 16 residues long. The CDR3 DNA follows: TGTGCCAGTAGTATCCCGGGCGGGAAAATTGGCACTGAAGCTTTCTTT. Translating it yields CASSIPGGKIGTEAFF. Combining the CDR3 with reference TRBV19 and TRBJ1-1 gives the whole variable domain DGGITQSPKYLFRKEGQNVTLSCEQNLNHDAMYWYRQDPGQGLRLIYYSQIVNDFQKGDIAEGYSVSREKKESFPLTVTSAQKNPTAFYLCASSIPGGKIGTEAFFGQGTRLTVV.

This chain uses TRBV5-4 with TRBJ2-2; D is possibly TRBD1 (5 bases). CDR1 is SGHNT, CDR2 YYREEE, per germline (reference sequence). The CDR3 has 15 amino acids. Trimming removed 3 bases from V and 2 bases from J, with 11 bases in between. In nucleotides, the CDR3 is TGTGCCAGCAGCTCCGAGACAGCTAACACCGGGGAGCTGTTTTTT. This encodes CASSSETANTGELFF.

The V gene is TRBV18, the J gene TRBJ2-5, with no clear D. The CDR3 totals 14 residues. The germline gives CDR1 KGHSH, CDR2 LQKENI. The ends were cut back, 3 bases at V and 0 bases at J, with 8 bases in the middle. The CDR3 coding sequence is TGTGCCAGCTCACCCCGTGGGTACCAAGAGACCCAGTACTTC. The encoded protein is CASSPRGYQETQYF.

The chain uses TRBV4-3 and TRBJ1-3, with D perhaps TRBD1 (5 bases). V was trimmed by 1 base and J by 0 bases, leaving 10 bases between them. Germline V gene sequence: CDR1 LGHNA, CDR2 YSLEER. This CDR3 has 16 amino acids. The CDR3 region is CASSQVTGVSGNTIYF. CDR3 DNA: TGCGCCAGCAGCCAAGTTACAGGAGTCTCTGGAAACACCATATATTTT.

This clone was seen just once. The chain combines TRBV2 with TRBJ1-4; possibly TRBD1 for D (6 bases). Germline-derived CDR1 and CDR2 are SNHLY and FYNNEI. V was shortened by 6 bases and J by 7 bases, with 12 bases between the two germline ends. The CDR3 length is 13 residues. The CDR3 bases are TGTGCCAGCAGGGACCGGGACATTGAAAAACTGTTTTTT. Amino acids: CASRDRDIEKLFF.

The chain couples TRBV10-1 to TRBJ2-1, with 10 bases that match TRBD2. CDR3 size: 16 residues. The V gene end was trimmed by 5 bases and the J gene end by 4 bases; junction bases not matched to a gene: 8. From germline, CDR1 is WNHNN and CDR2 SYGVQD (reference sequence). The DNA of the CDR3 is TGCGCCAGCAGTTCATCCGGGACTAGCGAATACAATGAGCAGTTCTTC. Protein: CASSSSGTSEYNEQFF.

As concerns this clone: Additional DNA sequences in this sample encode the identical CDR3. V is TRBV4-1 and J is TRBJ2-3; TRBD2 is a possible D gene (6 bases). There are 17 residues in the CDR3. Trimming pared 3 bases from V and 5 bases from J, leaving 21 bases between. Germline assignment: CDR1 MGHRA and CDR2 YSYEKL. The CDR3 nucleotides are TGCGCCAGCAGCCATCCCAGTCGGTCGCCTAGCGTAGATACGCAGTATTTT. This translates into CASSHPSRSPSVDTQYF.

This clone was counted only a few times. CDR3 protein: CSVRDSATNEKLFF. In nucleotides, the CDR3 is TGCAGCGTCAGGGACAGTGCAACTAATGAAAAACTGTTTTTT. The chain has TRBV29-1 and TRBJ1-4; 7 bases are shared with TRBD1. The ends lost 6 bases at V and 0 bases at J; junction bases unmatched: 4. CDR3 length: 14 amino acids. CDR1 and CDR2 (germline): SQVTM, ANQGSEA.

This chain uses TRBV2 with TRBJ1-1, with 7 positions matching TRBD1. CDR1 and CDR2 (germline): SNHLY, FYNNEI. The V and J ends lost 6 bases and 4 bases, in that order; junction bases with no gene match: 5. The CDR3 is made up of 13 amino acids. The CDR3 sequence is CASRQGLSTEAFF. CDR3 coding DNA: TGTGCCAGCAGACAGGGGCTTAGCACTGAAGCTTTCTTT.

This sequence joins TRBV28 and TRBJ1-2; 12 bases line up with TRBD1. The CDR3 is made up of 16 amino acids. Per germline, CDR1 MDHEN and CDR2 SYDVKM. Trimming at V came to 8 bases and at J to 9 bases, leaving 16 bases not matched to a gene. The DNA of the CDR3 is TGTGCCAGCCGCGCCCCTTCCGGGACAGGGGGCATCAGCTACACCTTC. Translating it yields CASRAPSGTGGISYTF.

This sequence joins TRBV27 and TRBJ2-7; the D gene could be TRBD1 or TRBD2 (5 bases each). CDR1 is MNHEY and CDR2 is SMNVEV in the germline V gene (reference sequence). CDR3 length: 15 residues. V shed 5 bases and J shed 3 bases, with 17 bases lying between them. The CDR3 nucleotides read TGTGCCAGCAGTCCCTCCGGGACCCCCTACTACGAGCAGTACTTC. Its protein is CASSPSGTPYYEQYF.

In its sample, this clone was seen a few times. This chain joins TRBV19 and TRBJ1-4, with 7 bases lining up with TRBD1. V was pared by 5 bases and J by 6 bases, with 9 bases of the junction left unmatched. The CDR3 runs to 15 residues. Germline V gene data show CDR1 as LNHDA and CDR2 as SQIVND (reference sequence). The CDR3 sequence: CASSPQGSRHEKLFF. The CDR3 region has the DNA TGTGCCAGTAGTCCACAGGGGAGTAGACATGAAAAACTGTTTTTT.

The chain has TRBV6-5 and TRBJ2-4; either TRBD1 or TRBD2 may fit D (6 bases each). Germline lookup yields CDR1 MNHEY and CDR2 SVGAGI. Trimming left V 2 bases short and J 8 bases short, with 19 bases between. This CDR3 spans 16 amino acids. The CDR3 DNA sequence: TGTGCCAGCAGTTACAGGGGGACGACCGGGGGACACATTCAGTACTTC. Translating gives CASSYRGTTGGHIQYF.

In this sample, this clone turned up once. The chain couples TRBV18 to TRBJ2-7; no reliable D call. Per germline, CDR1 KGHSH and CDR2 LQKENI. V was cut by 0 bases and J by 3 bases, with 6 bases left in between. The CDR3 totals 13 residues. In DNA form, the CDR3 reads TGTGCCAGCTCACCACCTTCAGACTACGAGCAGTACTTC. Translated, it gives CASSPPSDYEQYF. Complete variable domain (other parts from reference TRBV18 and TRBJ2-7): NAGVMQNPRHLVRRRGQEARLRCSPMKGHSHVYWYRQLPEEGLKFMVYLQKENIIDESGMPKERFSAEFPKEGPSILRIQQVVRGDSAAYFCASSPPSDYEQYFGPGTRLTVT.

This chain uses TRBV19 with TRBJ2-1; D tentatively fits TRBD1 or TRBD2 (7 bases each). Trimming shortened V by 6 bases and J by 8 bases, and 20 bases separated the two germline ends. The CDR3 has 15 amino acids. Germline V gene data show CDR1 as LNHDA and CDR2 as SQIVND (reference sequence). CDR3 nucleotides: TGTGCCAGTAGCCTCAGGGGGGGACAGCTGCATGAGCAGTTCTTC. Residues: CASSLRGGQLHEQFF.

J is TRBJ2-5 and V is TRBV27; possible D gene TRBD2, 6 bases. Trimming stripped 5 bases from V and 5 bases from J, with 18 bases between. In germline, CDR1 is MNHEY, CDR2 SMNVEV (reference sequence). The CDR3 runs 15 residues. As DNA, the CDR3 is TGTGCCAGCAGTCCCTTCGGGGCGGGGAAGGAGACCCAGTACTTC. This translates into CASSPFGAGKETQYF.

The J gene is TRBJ2-5, the V gene TRBV5-1; a weak D match, TRBD2 (7 bases). Trimming removed 6 bases at V and 3 bases at J, with 18 bases between. CDR1 is SGHRS, CDR2 YFSETQ, per germline. CDR3 length equals 15 residues. The CDR3 DNA reads as TGCGCCAGCATGCCAAGGGGGGGGGCCGAAGAGACCCAGTACTTC. It is translated as CASMPRGGAEETQYF.

V and J are TRBV4-1 and TRBJ1-4; 7 bases agree with TRBD1. V was pared by 1 base and J by 7 bases, with 12 bases of the junction left unmatched. CDR3 size: 17 residues. Germline CDR1 and CDR2: MGHRA and YSYEKL. The CDR3 sequence: CASSQAPGQHRGEKLFF. In nucleotides, the CDR3 is TGCGCCAGCAGCCAAGCCCCGGGACAGCATCGGGGTGAAAAACTGTTTTTT.

The chain links TRBV6-6 to TRBJ1-2; TRBD1 agrees at 8 bases. CDR1 is MNHNY, CDR2 SVGAGI, per germline (reference sequence). After removal of 7 bases from V and 1 base from J, the junction contained 5 bases not matched to a gene. This CDR3 comprises 14 residues. DNA of the CDR3: TGTGCCAGCACCCCGGGACAGGTTAACTATGGCTACACCTTC. Protein product: CASTPGQVNYGYTF.

The V and J genes are TRBV5-4 and TRBJ1-2; D gene ambiguous. This CDR3 is built from 16 residues. Looked up from germline, CDR1 is SGHNT and CDR2 is YYREEE (reference sequence). Trimming left V 6 bases short and J 4 bases short, with 22 bases between. The CDR3 loop reads CASILDVSRKIYGYTF. The CDR3 bases are TGTGCCAGCATACTGGATGTCTCGCGAAAGATCTATGGCTACACCTTC.

The chain links TRBV10-3 to TRBJ2-1, with TRBD1 matching 9 bases. Germline V gene data show CDR1 as ENHRY and CDR2 as SYGVKD. Trimming cost V 3 bases and J 2 bases; bases outside gene matches: 8. The CDR3 is made up of 17 amino acids. CDR3 nucleotide sequence: TGTGCCATCAGTGAACCCCGGGACAGGGCTACCTACAATGAGCAGTTCTTC. This sequence encodes CAISEPRDRATYNEQFF.

The chain has TRBV7-2 and TRBJ1-5; D perhaps matches TRBD1 (5 bases). Looked up from germline, CDR1 is SGHTA and CDR2 is FQGNSA. V gave up 5 bases and J gave up 7 bases, with 12 bases separating them. The CDR3 runs 13 residues. CDR3 protein: CASSPSRVQPQHF. CDR3 bases: TGTGCCAGCAGCCCATCCAGGGTCCAGCCCCAGCATTTT.

This clone came up once. The chain has TRBV20-1 and TRBJ1-2, with D perhaps matching TRBD1 (6 bases). This CDR3 comprises 11 residues. Trimming removed 4 bases from V and 3 bases from J, with 6 bases in between. Germline loops: CDR1 DFQATT, CDR2 SNEGSKA (reference sequence). DNA for the CDR3: TGCAGTGCTAAGGGGGACTATGGCTACACCTTC. This translates into CSAKGDYGYTF.

The V and J genes are TRBV5-1 and TRBJ2-2; D may be TRBD2 (5 bases). The V gene's germline CDR1 is SGHRS and CDR2 YFSETQ. V lost 2 bases and J 3 bases, leaving 11 bases between the germline ends. The CDR3 extends over 15 amino acids. This chain's CDR3 is CASSFKGSDTGELFF. CDR3 nucleotides: TGCGCCAGCAGCTTTAAGGGTAGCGACACCGGGGAGCTGTTTTTT. Full variable domain (missing parts from reference TRBV5-1 and TRBJ2-2): KAGVTQTPRYLIKTRGQQVTLSCSPISGHRSVSWYQQTPGQGLQFLFEYFSETQRNKGNFPGRFSGRQFSNSRSEMNVSTLELGDSALYLCASSFKGSDTGELFFGEGSRLTVL.

V usage is TRBV30 and J usage is TRBJ2-3; 8 nucleotides line up with TRBD2. The CDR3 totals 15 residues. The V gene's germline CDR1 is GTSNPN and CDR2 SVGIG (reference sequence). Trimming removed 4 bases from V and 6 bases from J; junction bases left unmatched: 12. The CDR3 nucleotides are TGTGCCTGGAACCCGACTAGCGCTAGGGGGGATACGCAGTATTTT. This encodes CAWNPTSARGDTQYF.

The rearrangement joins TRBV27 to TRBJ1-2, with TRBD1 matching 8 bases. Trimming removed 5 bases from V and 2 bases from J; junction bases left unmatched: 13. In germline, CDR1 is MNHEY, CDR2 SMNVEV (reference sequence). The CDR3 has 17 amino acids. CDR3: CASSPRTGTLMNYGYTF. CDR3 DNA: TGTGCCAGCAGTCCCCGGACAGGGACCCTGATGAACTATGGCTACACCTTC.